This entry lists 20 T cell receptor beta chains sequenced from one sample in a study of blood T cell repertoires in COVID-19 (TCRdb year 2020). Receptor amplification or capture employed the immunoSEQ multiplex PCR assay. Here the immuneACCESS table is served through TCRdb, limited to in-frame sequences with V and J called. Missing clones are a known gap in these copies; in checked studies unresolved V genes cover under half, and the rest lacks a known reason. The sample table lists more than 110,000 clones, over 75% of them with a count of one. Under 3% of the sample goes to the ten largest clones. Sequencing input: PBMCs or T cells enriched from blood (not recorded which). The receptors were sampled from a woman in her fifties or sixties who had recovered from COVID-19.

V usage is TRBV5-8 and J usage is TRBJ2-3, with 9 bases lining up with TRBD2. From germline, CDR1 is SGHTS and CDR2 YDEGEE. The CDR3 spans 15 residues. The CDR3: CVASGVGLPTDTQYF. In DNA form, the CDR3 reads TGTGTGGCTAGCGGGGTCGGCCTCCCCACAGATACGCAGTATTTT.

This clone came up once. CDR3 amino acids: CASSVLAQGHYEQYF. The CDR3 DNA is TGTGCCAGCAGTGTATTGGCACAGGGACACTACGAGCAGTACTTC. The chain employs TRBV2 and TRBJ2-7; the D gene is possibly TRBD1 (6 bases). Trimming took 4 bases from V and 3 from J, leaving 16 bases between them. There are 15 residues in the CDR3. Germline assignment: CDR1 SNHLY and CDR2 FYNNEI.

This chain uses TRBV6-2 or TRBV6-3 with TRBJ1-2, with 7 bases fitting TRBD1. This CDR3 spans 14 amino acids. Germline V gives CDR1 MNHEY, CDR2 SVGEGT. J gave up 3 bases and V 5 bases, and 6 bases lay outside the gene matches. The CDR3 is CASSAPGQYYGYTF. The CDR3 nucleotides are TGTGCCAGCAGTGCCCCGGGACAGTACTATGGCTACACCTTC.

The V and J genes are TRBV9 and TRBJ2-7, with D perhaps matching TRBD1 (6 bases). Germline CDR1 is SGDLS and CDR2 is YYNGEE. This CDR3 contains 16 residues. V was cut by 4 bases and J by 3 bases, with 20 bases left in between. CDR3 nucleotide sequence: TGTGCCAGCAGCTCCCAGGCAGGGGTGGAAGGCTACGAGCAGTACTTC. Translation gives CASSSQAGVEGYEQYF.

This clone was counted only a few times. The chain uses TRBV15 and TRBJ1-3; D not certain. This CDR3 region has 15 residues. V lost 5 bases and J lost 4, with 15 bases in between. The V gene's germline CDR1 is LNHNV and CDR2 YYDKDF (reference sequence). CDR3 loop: CATSVAREGGNTIYF. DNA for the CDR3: TGTGCCACCAGCGTAGCCCGGGAGGGAGGAAACACCATATATTTT.

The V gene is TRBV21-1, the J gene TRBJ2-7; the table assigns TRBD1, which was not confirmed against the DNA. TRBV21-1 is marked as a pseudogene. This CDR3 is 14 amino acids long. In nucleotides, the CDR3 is TGTGCCAGCAGCAAAAGACAGGGGGCCTACGAGCAGTACTTC. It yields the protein CASSKRQGAYEQYF.

The CDR3 loop reads CASSLGQGDEKLFF. The CDR3 DNA reads TGTGCCAGCAGCCTTGGACAGGGGGATGAAAAACTGTTTTTT. This chain joins TRBV5-4 and TRBJ1-4; 10 bases fit TRBD1. This CDR3 comprises 14 residues. The germline V gene encodes CDR1 SGHNT and CDR2 YYREEE (reference sequence). After removal of 4 bases from V and 6 bases from J, the junction contained 3 bases not matched to a gene.

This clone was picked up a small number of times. CDR3 bases: TGCGCCAGCAGCGGGACCGGGACAGGGGATCGGTTTCAAGAGACCCAGTACTTC. This encodes CASSGTGTGDRFQETQYF. V and J are TRBV5-1 and TRBJ2-5; 10 bases align to TRBD1. Trimming cost V 4 bases and J 2 bases; bases outside gene matches: 14. This CDR3 is built from 18 residues. CDR1 SGHRS and CDR2 YFSETQ come from the germline V gene.

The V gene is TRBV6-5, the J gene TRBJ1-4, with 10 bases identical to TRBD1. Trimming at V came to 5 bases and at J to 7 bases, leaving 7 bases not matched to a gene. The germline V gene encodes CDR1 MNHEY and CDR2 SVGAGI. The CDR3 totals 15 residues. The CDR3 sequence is CASSPGQGVGEKLFF. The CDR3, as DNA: TGTGCCAGCAGTCCAGGACAGGGGGTGGGTGAAAAACTGTTTTTT.

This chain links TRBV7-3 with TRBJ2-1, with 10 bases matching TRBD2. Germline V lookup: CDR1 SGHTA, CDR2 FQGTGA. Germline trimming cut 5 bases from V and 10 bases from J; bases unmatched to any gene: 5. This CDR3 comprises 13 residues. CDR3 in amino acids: CASSPGAGGEQFF. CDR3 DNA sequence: TGTGCCAGCAGCCCCGGAGCGGGGGGGGAGCAGTTCTTC.

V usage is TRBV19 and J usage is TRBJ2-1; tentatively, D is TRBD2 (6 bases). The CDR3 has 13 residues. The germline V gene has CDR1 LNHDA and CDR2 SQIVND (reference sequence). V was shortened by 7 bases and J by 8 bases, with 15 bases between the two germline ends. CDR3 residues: CASTGNGRDEQFF. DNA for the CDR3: TGTGCCAGTACGGGAAACGGGAGAGATGAGCAGTTCTTC.

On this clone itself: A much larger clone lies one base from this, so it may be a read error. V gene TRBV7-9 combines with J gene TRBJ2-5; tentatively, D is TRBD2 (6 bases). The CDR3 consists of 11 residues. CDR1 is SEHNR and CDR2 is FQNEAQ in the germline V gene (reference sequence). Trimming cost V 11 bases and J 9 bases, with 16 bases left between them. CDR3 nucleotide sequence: TGTGCCGGGGAGATAGGGGAGGCCCAGTACTTC. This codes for CAGEIGEAQYF.

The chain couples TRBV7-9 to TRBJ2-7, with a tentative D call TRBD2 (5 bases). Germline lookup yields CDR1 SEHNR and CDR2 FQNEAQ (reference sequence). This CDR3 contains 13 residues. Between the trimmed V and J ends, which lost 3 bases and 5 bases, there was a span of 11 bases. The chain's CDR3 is CASSFLLRDEQYF. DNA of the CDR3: TGTGCCAGCAGCTTCCTTTTGAGGGACGAGCAGTACTTC.

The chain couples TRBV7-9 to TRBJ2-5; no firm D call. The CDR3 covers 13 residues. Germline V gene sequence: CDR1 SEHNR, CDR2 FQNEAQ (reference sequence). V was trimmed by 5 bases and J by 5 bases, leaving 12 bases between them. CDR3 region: CASSQTTSETQYF. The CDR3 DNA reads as TGTGCCAGCAGCCAGACGACTTCGGAGACCCAGTACTTC. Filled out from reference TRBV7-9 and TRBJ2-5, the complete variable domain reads DTGVSQNPRHKITKRGQNVTFRCDPISEHNRLYWYRQTLGQGPEFLTYFQNEAQLEKSRLLSDRFSAERPKGSFSTLEIQRTEQGDSAMYLCASSQTTSETQYFGPGTRLLVL.

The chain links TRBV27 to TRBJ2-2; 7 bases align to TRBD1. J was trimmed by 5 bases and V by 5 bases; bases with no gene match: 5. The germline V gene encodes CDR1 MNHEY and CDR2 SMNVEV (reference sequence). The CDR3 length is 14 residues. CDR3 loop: CASSPTDRTGELFF. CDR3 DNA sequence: TGTGCCAGCAGTCCCACGGACAGGACCGGGGAGCTGTTTTTT.

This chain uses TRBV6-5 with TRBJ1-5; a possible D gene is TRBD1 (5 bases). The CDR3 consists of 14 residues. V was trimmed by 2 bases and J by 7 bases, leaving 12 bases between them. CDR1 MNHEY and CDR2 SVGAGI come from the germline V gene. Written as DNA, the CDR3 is TGTGCCAGCAGTTACGATGCGGGGCTCCAGCCCCAGCATTTT. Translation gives CASSYDAGLQPQHF.

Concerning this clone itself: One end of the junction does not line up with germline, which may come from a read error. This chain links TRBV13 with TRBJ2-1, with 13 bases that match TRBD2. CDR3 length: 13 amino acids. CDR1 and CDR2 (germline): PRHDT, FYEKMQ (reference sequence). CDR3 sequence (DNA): TGTGCCAGCAGCCTCGGGACTAGCGGGACTTCGATCTTC. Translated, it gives CASSLGTSGTSIF.

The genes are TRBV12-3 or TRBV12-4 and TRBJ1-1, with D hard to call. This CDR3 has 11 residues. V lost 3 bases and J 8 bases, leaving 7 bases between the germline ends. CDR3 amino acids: CASSFNREAFF. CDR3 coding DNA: TGTGCCAGCAGTTTTAACAGAGAAGCTTTCTTT.

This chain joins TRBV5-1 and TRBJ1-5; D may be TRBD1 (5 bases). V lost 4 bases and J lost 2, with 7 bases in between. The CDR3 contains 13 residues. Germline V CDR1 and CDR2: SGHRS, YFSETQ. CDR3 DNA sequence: TGCGCCAGCAGCCTCAGGGGCAATCAGCCCCAGCATTTT. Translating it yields CASSLRGNQPQHF.

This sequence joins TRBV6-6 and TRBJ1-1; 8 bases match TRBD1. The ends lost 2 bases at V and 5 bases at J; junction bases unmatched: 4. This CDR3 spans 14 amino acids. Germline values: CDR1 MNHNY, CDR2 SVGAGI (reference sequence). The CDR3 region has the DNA TGTGCCAGCAGTTACCAGGGGGCGCAAACTGAAGCTTTCTTT. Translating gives CASSYQGAQTEAFF.